These 25 T cell receptor beta chains were all obtained from the same sample, sequenced in a study of T cell responses to AZD1222 COVID-19 vaccine. Profiling relied on immunoSEQ multiplex PCR, and the TCRdb table lists in-frame clones only, not all of them. The sample holds some 87,000 clones, approximately 89% seen once. Sample: peripheral blood, taken on day 0 of MenACWY control vaccination. Receptors were obtained from an adult in good health.

The chain links TRBV5-1 to TRBJ1-3; TRBD1 agrees at 7 bases. Unmatched junction bases numbered 3, after V lost 4 bases and J lost 2 bases. The CDR3 has 14 amino acids. CDR1 is SGHRS, CDR2 YFSETQ, per germline. The DNA for the CDR3 is TGCGCCAGCAGCCTGACAGGGACTGGAAACACCATATATTTT. Protein sequence: CASSLTGTGNTIYF.

The chain carries TRBV2 and TRBJ1-4; D gene unclear. Trimming removed 5 bases at V and 7 bases at J, with 8 bases between. Germline values: CDR1 SNHLY, CDR2 FYNNEI. The CDR3 has 12 residues. The CDR3 bases are TGTGCCAGCAGTCGGCAGCTTGAAAAACTGTTTTTT. This encodes CASSRQLEKLFF.

The chain has TRBV27 and TRBJ1-1; a weak D match, TRBD1 (5 bases). This CDR3 is built from 14 residues. Germline V gives CDR1 MNHEY, CDR2 SMNVEV (reference sequence). Trimming shortened V by 6 bases and J by 1 base, and 12 bases separated the two germline ends. CDR3 protein: CASRIWGGNTEAFF. DNA of the CDR3: TGTGCCAGCAGGATATGGGGGGGGAACACTGAAGCTTTCTTT.

The J gene is TRBJ1-2, the V gene TRBV18; 12 bases align to TRBD1. After removal of 6 bases from V and 3 bases from J, the junction contained 11 bases not matched to a gene. The CDR3 totals 17 residues. Germline CDR1 KGHSH, CDR2 LQKENI. This chain's CDR3 is CASSPPGQGARDYGYTF. In DNA form, the CDR3 reads TGTGCCAGCTCTCCCCCGGGACAGGGGGCGAGAGACTATGGCTACACCTTC.

The V call is TRBV4-1, the J call TRBJ2-5; D perhaps matches TRBD2 (6 bases). The CDR3 spans 15 residues. V was clipped by 0 bases and J by 4 bases, with 12 bases between them. Germline lookup yields CDR1 MGHRA and CDR2 YSYEKL. CDR3 nucleotide sequence: TGCGCCAGCAGCCAAGAGGTGACAGCGGGAGAGACCCAGTACTTC. It translates to CASSQEVTAGETQYF.

This rearrangement joins TRBV2 to TRBJ2-1; D is undetermined. CDR3 size: 18 residues. Trimming pared 1 base from V and 3 bases from J, leaving 19 bases between. Germline V CDR1 and CDR2: SNHLY, FYNNEI. The CDR3 bases are TGTGCCAGCAGTGAAGGGTTGATAGGAAAAAAAAACTACAATGAGCAGTTCTTC. Its protein product is CASSEGLIGKKNYNEQFF.

The J gene is TRBJ1-5, the V gene TRBV28; 10 nucleotides align to TRBD1. The length of the CDR3 is 15 residues. Looked up from germline, CDR1 is MDHEN and CDR2 is SYDVKM. V shed 6 bases and J 6 bases; nucleotides not matched to a gene: 8. DNA for the CDR3: TGTGCCAGCAGCTTACCGACAGGGGGCGGTCAGCCCCAGCATTTT. Translated, it gives CASSLPTGGGQPQHF.

CDR3 amino acids: CASSEASAYEQYF. The CDR3 DNA reads as TGTGCCAGCAGTGAAGCCTCAGCCTACGAGCAGTACTTC. The chain combines TRBV6-1 with TRBJ2-7, with D unclear. The CDR3 has 13 amino acids. V was clipped by 0 bases and J by 2 bases, with 5 bases between them. The germline V gene encodes CDR1 MNHNS and CDR2 SASEGT.

This clone has a single count. The chain recombines TRBV6-6 with TRBJ2-7; D possibly corresponds to TRBD1 (6 bases). Germline CDR1 reads MNHNY; CDR2 reads SVGAGI (reference sequence). V was cut by 7 bases and J by 4 bases, with 23 bases left in between. The CDR3 contains 16 residues. In nucleotides, the CDR3 is TGTGCCAGCACCCGAGGTCCGGACAGCCTTTTGTACGAGCAGTACTTC. Translated: CASTRGPDSLLYEQYF.

A single count supports this clone. V gene TRBV3-1 (or the pseudogene TRBV3-2) combines with J gene TRBJ1-1; no firm D call. Germline V CDR1 and CDR2: LGHDT, YNNKEL (reference sequence). The CDR3 spans 12 residues. Trimming took 3 bases from V and 2 from J, leaving 4 bases between them. Here the CDR3 reads CASSHSNTEAFF. The CDR3 region has the DNA TGTGCCAGCAGCCACTCCAACACTGAAGCTTTCTTT.

This clone has only one observation. This chain connects TRBV11-3 to TRBJ2-3; possible D gene TRBD2, 5 bases. The CDR3 is made up of 13 amino acids. V shed 5 bases and J shed 0 bases, with 6 bases lying between them. CDR1 is SGHNT, CDR2 YENEEA, per germline. CDR3 DNA: TGTGCCAGCAGCCCGGGGAGCACAGATACGCAGTATTTT. This sequence encodes CASSPGSTDTQYF.

Only one count was recorded for this clone. The rearrangement joins TRBV6-6 to TRBJ1-2; 12 positions match TRBD1. Trimming at V came to 5 bases and at J to 4 bases, leaving 8 bases not matched to a gene. Germline CDR1 reads MNHNY; CDR2 reads SVGAGI (reference sequence). This CDR3 comprises 16 residues. The chain's CDR3 is CASSVPGTGGSYGYTF. CDR3 sequence (DNA): TGTGCCAGCAGTGTTCCCGGGACAGGGGGCTCCTATGGCTACACCTTC.

V is TRBV19 and J is TRBJ1-2, with TRBD1 identical over 9 bases. Germline V CDR1 and CDR2: LNHDA, SQIVND (reference sequence). CDR3 size: 16 residues. The J segment lost 2 bases and the V segment lost 1 base, leaving 5 bases of the junction unmatched. Here the CDR3 reads CASSIAPGQGNYGYTF. The CDR3 DNA reads TGTGCCAGTAGTATAGCGCCGGGACAGGGAAACTATGGCTACACCTTC.

J is TRBJ2-7 and V is TRBV3-1 (or the pseudogene TRBV3-2), with D perhaps matching TRBD2 (7 bases). Trimming cost V 3 bases and J 2 bases, with 11 bases left between them. This CDR3 is 14 amino acids long. Germline CDR1 and CDR2: LGHDT and YNNKEL (reference sequence). The CDR3 here is CASSQWEGAYEQYF. The CDR3 DNA reads as TGTGCCAGCAGCCAGTGGGAGGGGGCCTACGAGCAGTACTTC.

CDR3 sequence: CASRPGPVNEKLFF. The CDR3 region has the DNA TGTGCCAGCAGGCCGGGACCGGTAAATGAAAAACTGTTTTTT. This chain links TRBV2 with TRBJ1-4; D might be TRBD1 (5 bases). The CDR3 consists of 14 residues. V was clipped by 6 bases and J by 5 bases, with 13 bases between them. The V gene's germline CDR1 is SNHLY and CDR2 FYNNEI. Together with reference TRBV2 and TRBJ1-4, the CDR3 gives the full variable domain: EPEVTQTPSHQVTQMGQEVILRCVPISNHLYFYWYRQILGQKVEFLVSFYNNEISEKSEIFDDQFSVERPDGSNFTLKIRSTKLEDSAMYFCASRPGPVNEKLFFGSGTQLSVL.

V usage is TRBV7-9 and J usage is TRBJ1-2; 7 nucleotides agree with TRBD1. The germline gives CDR1 SEHNR, CDR2 FQNEAQ (reference sequence). The CDR3 runs to 15 residues. The V and J ends lost 5 bases and 2 bases, in that order; junction bases with no gene match: 8. CDR3 in DNA: TGTGCCAGCAGCCTCAGGGGGGAACCCAACTATGGCTACACCTTC. Its translation is CASSLRGEPNYGYTF.

The rearrangement links TRBV7-8 to TRBJ1-1, with 11 bases matching TRBD1. Germline trimming cut 5 bases from V and 4 bases from J; bases unmatched to any gene: 6. Germline V lookup: CDR1 SGHVS, CDR2 FQNEAQ. The CDR3 has 15 residues. The CDR3 loop reads CASSIGTGGSTEAFF. CDR3 bases: TGTGCCAGCAGCATTGGGACAGGGGGGTCCACTGAAGCTTTCTTT.

The genes are TRBV4-2 and TRBJ1-2; D perhaps matches TRBD1 (5 bases). This CDR3 region has 17 residues. V was trimmed by 0 bases and J by 4 bases, leaving 18 bases between them. Germline CDR1 and CDR2: LGHNA and YNFKEQ. Here the CDR3 reads CASSQEWRVQGGYGYTF. For the CDR3, the DNA is TGTGCCAGCAGCCAAGAATGGCGGGTCCAGGGAGGCTATGGCTACACCTTC.

The chain uses TRBV27 and TRBJ2-4, with D uncertain. Germline V gene lookup returns CDR1 MNHEY and CDR2 SMNVEV (reference sequence). The V end lost 5 bases, the J end lost 2 bases, and 7 bases lay between the germline ends. CDR3 length: 13 amino acids. CDR3 coding DNA: TGTGCCAGCAGTCCAGAGTCCAAAAACATTCAGTACTTC. Translation: CASSPESKNIQYF.

The J gene is TRBJ1-2, the V gene TRBV4-3; D gene uncertain. The CDR3 length is 14 residues. Between the trimmed V and J ends, which lost 0 bases and 5 bases, there was a span of 10 bases. Germline V gene lookup returns CDR1 LGHNA and CDR2 YSLEER. Here the CDR3 DNA reads TGCGCCAGCAGCCAAGAAAGAGGAGGGTATGGCTACACCTTC. Amino acids: CASSQERGGYGYTF.

This chain uses TRBV9 with TRBJ1-1; 7 bases match TRBD1. V lost 2 bases, J lost 1 base, and 8 bases stayed unmatched. This CDR3 is 16 amino acids long. Per the germline V gene, CDR1 is SGDLS and CDR2 is YYNGEE. The CDR3 is CASSVQGGVRNTEAFF. The CDR3 coding sequence is TGTGCCAGCAGCGTGCAGGGGGGTGTCCGGAACACTGAAGCTTTCTTT.

J is TRBJ2-7 and V is TRBV2, with D possibly matching TRBD2 (6 bases). Trimming cost V 4 bases and J 2 bases, with 15 bases left between them. The CDR3 extends over 15 amino acids. CDR1 and CDR2 (germline): SNHLY, FYNNEI. The DNA for the CDR3 is TGTGCCAGCAGTGTTACAGCGGGTGAGACCTACGAGCAGTACTTC. Encoded protein: CASSVTAGETYEQYF.

V is TRBV2 and J is TRBJ1-2, with TRBD1 as a possible D gene (5 bases). Germline CDR1 SNHLY, CDR2 FYNNEI. Trimming stripped 0 bases from V and 2 bases from J, with 10 bases between. CDR3 size: 15 residues. This CDR3 is CASSEAPTENYGYTF. For the CDR3, the DNA is TGTGCCAGCAGTGAAGCCCCGACAGAGAACTATGGCTACACCTTC.

The chain combines TRBV7-8 with TRBJ2-5; tentatively, D is TRBD2 (6 bases). V lost 4 bases to trimming and J lost 2 bases, with 8 bases between them. CDR1 and CDR2 from the germline V gene are SGHVS and FQNEAQ. The CDR3 length is 13 residues. For the CDR3, the DNA is TGTGCCAGCAGCTACGGGACTCAAGAGACCCAGTACTTC. Protein sequence: CASSYGTQETQYF.

CDR3: CASSSMGTSGLSSYEQYF. DNA of the CDR3: TGTGCCAGCAGCTCAATGGGGACTAGCGGGTTGAGCTCCTACGAGCAGTACTTC. The gene calls are TRBV7-9 and TRBJ2-7; TRBD2 matches 12 bases. Germline-derived CDR1 and CDR2 are SEHNR and FQNEAQ (reference sequence). The CDR3 covers 18 residues. After removal of 4 bases from V and 0 bases from J, the junction contained 10 bases not matched to a gene.